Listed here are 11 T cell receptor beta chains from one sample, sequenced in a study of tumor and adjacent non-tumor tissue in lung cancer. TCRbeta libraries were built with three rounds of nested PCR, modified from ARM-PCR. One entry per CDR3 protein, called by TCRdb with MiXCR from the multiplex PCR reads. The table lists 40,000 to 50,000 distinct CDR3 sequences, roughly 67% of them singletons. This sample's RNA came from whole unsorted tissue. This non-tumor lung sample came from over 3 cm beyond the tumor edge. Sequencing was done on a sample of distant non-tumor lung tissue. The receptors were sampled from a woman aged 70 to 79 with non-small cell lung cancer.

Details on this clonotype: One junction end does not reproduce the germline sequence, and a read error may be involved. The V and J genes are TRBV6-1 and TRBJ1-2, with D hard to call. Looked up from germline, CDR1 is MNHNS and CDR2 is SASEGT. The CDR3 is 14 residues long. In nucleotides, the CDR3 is TGTGCAAGCAGCAACCCAGGTTTTAACTATGGCTACACCTTC. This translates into CASSNPGFNYGYTF.

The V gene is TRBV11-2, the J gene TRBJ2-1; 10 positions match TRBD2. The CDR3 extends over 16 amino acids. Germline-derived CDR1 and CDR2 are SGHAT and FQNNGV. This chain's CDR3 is CISSRTSGNSYNEQFF. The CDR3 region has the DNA TGTATCAGCAGCCGGACTAGCGGCAACTCCTACAATGAGCAGTTCTTC.

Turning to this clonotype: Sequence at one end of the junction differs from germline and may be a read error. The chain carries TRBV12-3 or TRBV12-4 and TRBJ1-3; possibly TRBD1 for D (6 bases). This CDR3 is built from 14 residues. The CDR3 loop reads CASSDGQRGNSIYF. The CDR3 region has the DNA TGTGCCAGTAGTGATGGACAGCGTGGAAACAGCATATATTTT.

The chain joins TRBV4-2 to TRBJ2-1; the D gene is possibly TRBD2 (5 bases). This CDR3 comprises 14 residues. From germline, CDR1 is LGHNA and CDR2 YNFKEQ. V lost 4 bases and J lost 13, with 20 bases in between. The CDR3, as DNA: TGTGCCAGCAGCCGGGGATTAGCGCGAGAGCCCCAGTTCTTC. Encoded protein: CASSRGLAREPQFF.

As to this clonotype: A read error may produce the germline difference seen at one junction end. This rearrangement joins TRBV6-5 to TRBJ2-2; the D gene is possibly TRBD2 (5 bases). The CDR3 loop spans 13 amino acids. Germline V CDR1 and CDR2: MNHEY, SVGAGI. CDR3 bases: TGTGCCAGCGCCAACGACTTGGCCGGGGAGCTGGTTTTT. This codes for CASANDLAGELVF.

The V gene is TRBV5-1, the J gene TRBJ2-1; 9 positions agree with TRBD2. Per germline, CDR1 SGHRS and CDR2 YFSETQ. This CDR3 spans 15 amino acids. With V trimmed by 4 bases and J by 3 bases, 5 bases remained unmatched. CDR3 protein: CASSTGLADYNEQFF. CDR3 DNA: TGCGCCAGCAGCACGGGACTAGCCGACTACAATGAGCAGTTCTTC.

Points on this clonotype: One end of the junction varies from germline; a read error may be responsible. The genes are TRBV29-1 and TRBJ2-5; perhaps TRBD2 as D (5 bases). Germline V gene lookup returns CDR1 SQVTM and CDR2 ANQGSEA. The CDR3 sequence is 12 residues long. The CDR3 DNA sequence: TGCAGCGTTTATACGAGCGGAGAGACCCCGTACTTC. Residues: CSVYTSGETPYF. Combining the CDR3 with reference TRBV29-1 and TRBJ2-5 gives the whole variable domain SAVISQKPSRDICQRGTSLTIQCQVDSQVTMMFWYRQQPGQSLTLIATANQGSEATYESGFVIDKFPISRPNLTFSTLTVSNMSPEDSSIYLCSVYTSGETPYFGPGTRLLVL.

Here the CDR3 reads CASSLDRGRPEETQYF. As DNA, the CDR3 is TGTGCCAGCAGCTTAGATCGGGGCAGGCCGGAAGAGACCCAGTACTTC. V gene TRBV11-2 combines with J gene TRBJ2-5; D tentatively reads TRBD1 or TRBD2 (5 bases each). The CDR3 sequence is 16 residues long. The germline V gene has CDR1 SGHAT and CDR2 FQNNGV. The V end was cut by 0 bases, the J end by 3 bases, with 14 bases between.

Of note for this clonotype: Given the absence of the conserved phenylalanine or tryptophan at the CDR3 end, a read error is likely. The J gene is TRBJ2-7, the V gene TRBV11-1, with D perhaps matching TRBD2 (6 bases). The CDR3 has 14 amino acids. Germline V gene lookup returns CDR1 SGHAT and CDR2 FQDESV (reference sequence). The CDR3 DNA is TGTGCCAGCAGCTTCGGAGCGGGTCGGTACGAACAGTACTTA. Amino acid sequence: CASSFGAGRYEQYL.

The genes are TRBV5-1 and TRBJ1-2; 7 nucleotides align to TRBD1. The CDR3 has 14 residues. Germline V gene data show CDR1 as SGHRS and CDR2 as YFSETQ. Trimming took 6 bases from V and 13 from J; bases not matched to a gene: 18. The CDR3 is CASKEAHRGKVITF. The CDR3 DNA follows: TGCGCCAGCAAGGAAGCCCACAGGGGAAAGGTTATCACCTTC.

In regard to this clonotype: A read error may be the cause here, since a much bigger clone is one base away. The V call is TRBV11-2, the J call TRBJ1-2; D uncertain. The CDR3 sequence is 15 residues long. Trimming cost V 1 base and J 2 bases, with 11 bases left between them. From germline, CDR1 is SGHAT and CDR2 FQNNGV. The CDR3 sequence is CASSLGQETNYGYTF. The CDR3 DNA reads TGTGCCAGCAGCTTAGGGCAGGAAACCAACTATGGCTACACCTTC.